This T cell receptor (beta chain) was captured in a study of CD8 T cells in ankylosing spondylitis. Ten or more counts support this clonotype. This CDR3 is 12 amino acids long. V shed 2 bases and J shed 3 bases, with 5 bases lying between them. Germline V gene data show CDR1 as LGHNA and CDR2 as YNFKEQ. TCRdb reanalysed the 5' RACE reads using MiXCR and keeps one entry per CDR3 protein. The table lists around 340,000 distinct CDR3 sequences, roughly 15% of them singletons, with 0.85% to 1.4% in the top ten. The gene calls are TRBV4-2 and TRBJ2-7; D is ambiguous. The receptor's source is a male donor with ankylosing spondylitis or in good health (not recorded which). Specimen: blood, either unsorted or a sorted T cell fraction (not recorded which). CDR3 sequence: CASSQNLYEQYF. CDR3 DNA: TGTGCCAGCAGCCAAAACCTCTACGAGCAGTACTTC.